The clone carrying this T cell receptor beta chain was detected only a few times. Its antigen remains unknown. PCR amplification relied on 60 Vbeta primers (plus 13 Jbeta primers). The data were produced by immunoSEQ multiplex PCR, yet TCRdb's version contains in-frame clones alone and is incomplete. The sample consists of 110,000 or so clones, 60% to 85% of them appearing once. This entry is derived from a study of cytomegalovirus exposure and HLA in healthy donors. Findings of the study overall: A later analysis showed HLA-associated TCR beta chains outstripping equally common others in clonal expansion.

Germline V lookup: CDR1 MNHNY, CDR2 SVGAGI (reference sequence). Trimming removed 6 bases from V and 2 bases from J, with 4 bases in between. The CDR3 extends over 11 amino acids. The source of this sequence is a female donor in good health and CMV-seronegative. The genes are TRBV6-6 and TRBJ1-1; no firm D call. What was sequenced was PBMCs. CDR3 sequence: CASRANTEAFF. DNA of the CDR3: TGTGCCAGCAGGGCCAACACTGAAGCTTTCTTT.